This T cell receptor (beta chain) stems from a study of blood T cell repertoires in COVID-19. Study-level background: From the United States, Italy and Spain came samples of acute and convalescent COVID-19. From T cells, B-cell-depleted T cells, or PBMCs came the material, which was cDNA or gDNA.

CDR1 is LNHDA, CDR2 SQIVND, per germline (reference sequence). The CDR3 extends over 13 amino acids. Trimming took off 4 bases at V and 6 bases at J, with 10 bases between the two ends. Per the study methods: From reference gene primer amplification, estimates of nucleated cell counts were derived. The data were produced by immunoSEQ multiplex PCR, yet TCRdb's version contains in-frame clones alone and is incomplete. V, J and clone size were drawn from that table, and D and trimming were deduced from the DNA. The data show 150,000 to 200,000 clones, 70% to 90% seen once. This chain joins TRBV19 and TRBJ2-1; tentative D call: TRBD2 (5 bases). The specimen sequenced was peripheral blood. The sequence was collected from a human donor with active or convalescent COVID-19. The donor label of this sample is uncertain. CDR3 nucleotide sequence: TGTGCCAGTAGTAGGGGAGCGCCCAATGAGCAGTTCTTC. The encoded protein is CASSRGAPNEQFF.